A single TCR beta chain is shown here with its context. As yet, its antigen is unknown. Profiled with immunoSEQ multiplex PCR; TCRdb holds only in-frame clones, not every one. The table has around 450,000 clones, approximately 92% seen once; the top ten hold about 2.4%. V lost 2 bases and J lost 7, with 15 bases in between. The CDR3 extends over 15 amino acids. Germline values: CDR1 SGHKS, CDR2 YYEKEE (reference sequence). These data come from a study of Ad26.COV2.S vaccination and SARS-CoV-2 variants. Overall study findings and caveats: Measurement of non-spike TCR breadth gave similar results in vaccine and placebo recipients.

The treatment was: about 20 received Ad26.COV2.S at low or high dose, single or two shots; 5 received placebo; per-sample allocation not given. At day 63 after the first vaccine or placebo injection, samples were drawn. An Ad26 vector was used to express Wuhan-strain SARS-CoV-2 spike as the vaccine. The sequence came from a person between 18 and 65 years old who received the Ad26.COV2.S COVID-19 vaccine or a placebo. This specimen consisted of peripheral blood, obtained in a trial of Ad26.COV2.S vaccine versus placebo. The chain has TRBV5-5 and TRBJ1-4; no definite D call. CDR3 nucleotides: TGTGCCAGCAGCTTACGTCTGGGCCTAGGTGAAAAACTGTTTTTT. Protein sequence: CASSLRLGLGEKLFF.